The 10 T cell receptor gamma chains below were found in one sample sequenced in a study of gamma-delta T cells after stem cell transplantation. TCRdb used CATT to re-call clones from the RT-PCR reads. Seen here are 200 to 300 gamma-chain clones, approximately 60% observed once, and the top ten hold around 71%. The sequenced sample was gamma-delta T cells. Receptors were obtained from a human donor. It is not recorded whose cells these are; they may come from a transplant donor.

This chain links TRGV9 with TRGJ1 or TRGJ2. TCRdb gives no J gene; it was assigned here by matching the DNA to germline. V lost 5 bases and J lost 2; bases outside the gene matches: 6. The CDR3 sequence is 13 residues long. The germline CDR1 and CDR2 sequences are GITISATS and ISYDGTV (reference sequence). The CDR3 is CALWAGDYYKKLF. The DNA of the CDR3 is TGTGCCTTGTGGGCGGGGGATTATTATAAGAAACTCTTT.

The chain carries TRGV9 and TRGJP. This CDR3 is built from 17 residues. In germline, CDR1 is GITISATS, CDR2 ISYDGTV (reference sequence). Unmatched junction bases numbered 4, after V lost 0 bases and J lost 5 bases. CDR3 nucleotide sequence: TGTGCCTTGTGGGAGGTGCAGAAAGAGTTGGGCAAAAAAATCAAGGTATTT. It yields the protein CALWEVQKELGKKIKVF.

The rearrangement uses TRGV3 and TRGJP2. No J gene was available from TCRdb, and it was assigned here by a germline match of the DNA. The CDR3 extends over 17 amino acids. Germline V gene data show CDR1 as VTNTFY and CDR2 as YDVSTARD (reference sequence). After removal of 0 bases from V and 4 bases from J, the junction contained 11 bases not matched to a gene. CDR3 sequence reads: CATWDRPLWFSDWIKTF. CDR3 coding DNA: TGTGCCACCTGGGACAGGCCCCTATGGTTTAGTGATTGGATCAAGACGTTT.

This clone is deemed large. V usage is TRGV9 and J usage is TRGJP. The CDR3 totals 16 residues. With V trimmed by 3 bases and J by 5 bases, 4 bases remained unmatched. CDR1 is GITISATS and CDR2 is ISYDGTV in the germline V gene (reference sequence). CDR3 sequence: CALWELKELGKKIKVF. CDR3 nucleotide sequence: TGTGCCTTGTGGGAGCTTAAAGAGTTGGGCAAAAAAATCAAGGTATTT.

For the CDR3, the DNA is TGTGCCTTGTGGGAGCTCGGGAAATATAAGAAACTCTTT. It yields the protein CALWELGKYKKLF. This sequence joins TRGV9 and TRGJ1 or TRGJ2. TCRdb leaves out the J gene; it was filled in here by matching the DNA to germline. The CDR3 runs to 13 residues. V lost 3 bases and J lost 7; bases outside the gene matches: 9. Germline V gene data show CDR1 as GITISATS and CDR2 as ISYDGTV (reference sequence).

V and J are TRGV9 and TRGJ1 or TRGJ2. TCRdb gives no J gene; it was assigned here by matching the DNA to germline. Per germline, CDR1 GITISATS and CDR2 ISYDGTV (reference sequence). CDR3 length: 18 residues. Trimming at V came to 5 bases and at J to 7 bases, leaving 26 bases not matched to a gene. The CDR3 region is CALWGSKNQKGGEYKKLF. CDR3 coding DNA: TGTGCCTTGTGGGGAAGTAAAAATCAAAAGGGGGGAGAATATAAGAAACTCTTT.

As to this clone: No DNA is shown, since the ends of the CDR3 on it are uncertain; the CDR3 is the one TCRdb lists. No J gene call was made, and the V gene is TRGV4. The CDR3 spans 32 residues, counting both ends. Per germline, CDR1 EGSTGY and CDR2 YDSYTSSV. The CDR3 sequence: CATWDSRIIIRNSLAVEQHLLSQVSIGRIQHF.

The gene calls are TRGV3 and TRGJP2. TCRdb offers no J gene call, so here the DNA was matched to germline to obtain one. The trim removed 4 bases at V and 2 bases at J, leaving 16 bases unmatched. Germline CDR1 and CDR2: VTNTFY and YDVSTARD (reference sequence). The CDR3 is 18 residues long. The CDR3 protein is CATWEALYRLSSDWIKTF. For the CDR3, the DNA is TGTGCCACCTGGGAGGCCCTCTATAGACTGAGTAGTGATTGGATCAAGACGTTT.

Without a V gene call, the J gene is given as TRGJ1 or TRGJ2. This CDR3 spans 11 amino acids. The CDR3 sequence: CALWEDYKKLF. CDR3 sequence (DNA): TGTGCCTTGTGGGAGGATTATAAGAAACTCTTT.

The chain couples TRGV9 to TRGJP. The J gene comes from matching the DNA to germline here; TCRdb lacks it. J gave up 4 bases and V 2 bases, and 2 bases lay outside the gene matches. This CDR3 region has 16 residues. In germline, CDR1 is GITISATS, CDR2 ISYDGTV (reference sequence). The DNA of the CDR3 is TGTGCCTTGTGGGAGGATCAAGAGTTGGGCAAAAAAATCAAGGTATTT. This codes for CALWEDQELGKKIKVF.